Listed below are T cell receptor beta chains from one sample, sequenced in a study of blood T cell repertoires in COVID-19. The table came from immunoSEQ multiplex PCR; TCRdb's copy has only in-frame clones and leaves some out. The repertoire consists of tens of thousands of clones, with around 82% occurring once and the leading ten covering 6% to 7.5%. The specimen was peripheral blood. The receptors derive from a middle-aged man with active or convalescent COVID-19. CDR3s include the opening cysteine and the closing phenylalanine or tryptophan. Each record gives: V gene, CDR3 length, clone size, J gene, D gene, CDR3 DNA, CDR3 protein. D genes are given only for firm matches. Clone size appears in some rows only: once, few, many, or a class for an expanded clone.

V gene: TRBV7-7
CDR3 length: 16
clone size: once
J gene: TRBJ2-1
D gene: TRBD2
CDR3 DNA: TGTGCCAGCAGCTTAGGAGGAGCGGGGGAAAACAATGAGCAGTTCTTC
CDR3 protein: CASSLGGAGENNEQFF

V gene: TRBV28
CDR3 length: 15
clone size: .
J gene: TRBJ1-4
D gene: TRBD1
CDR3 DNA: TGTGCCAGCAGTTTCCAACAGGGGACGGGCGAAAAACTGTTTTTT
CDR3 protein: CASSFQQGTGEKLFF

V gene: TRBV7-2
CDR3 length: 15
clone size: .
J gene: TRBJ2-7
D gene: .
CDR3 DNA: TGTGCCAGCAGCTTAGCGCACGGGGGAGCCTACGAGCAGTACTTC
CDR3 protein: CASSLAHGGAYEQYF

V gene: TRBV6-5
CDR3 length: 14
clone size: once
J gene: TRBJ2-5
D gene: TRBD2
CDR3 DNA: TGTGCCAGCAGTCAGCCAGCGGGGATTGAGACCCAGTACTTC
CDR3 protein: CASSQPAGIETQYF

V gene: TRBV24-1
CDR3 length: 15
clone size: .
J gene: TRBJ2-7
D gene: TRBD2
CDR3 DNA: TGTGCCACCAGTTCTACCGGTGCGGGGGTACGCGAGCAGTACTTC
CDR3 protein: CATSSTGAGVREQYF

V gene: TRBV19
CDR3 length: 13
clone size: .
J gene: TRBJ2-5
D gene: .
CDR3 DNA: TGTGCCAGTAGTACCGACACACAAGAGACCCAGTACTTC
CDR3 protein: CASSTDTQETQYF

V gene: TRBV2
CDR3 length: 14
clone size: .
J gene: TRBJ2-3
D gene: .
CDR3 DNA: TGTGCCAGTCAGATACGGACTAGCACAGATACGCAGTATTTT
CDR3 protein: CASQIRTSTDTQYF

V gene: TRBV10-3
CDR3 length: 12
clone size: .
J gene: TRBJ1-6
D gene: .
CDR3 DNA: TGTGCCTCACAGGGTGGGAATTCACCCCTCCACTTT
CDR3 protein: CASQGGNSPLHF

V gene: TRBV5-4
CDR3 length: 15
clone size: .
J gene: TRBJ2-5
D gene: .
CDR3 DNA: TGTGCCAGCAGCTTGGGCCGGGACACCCAAGAGACCCAGTACTTC
CDR3 protein: CASSLGRDTQETQYF

V gene: TRBV5-4
CDR3 length: 14
clone size: .
J gene: TRBJ2-5
D gene: .
CDR3 DNA: TGTGCCAGCACGTGGGGGGGGGCACAAGAGACCCAGTACTTC
CDR3 protein: CASTWGGAQETQYF

V gene: TRBV5-6
CDR3 length: 15
clone size: .
J gene: TRBJ2-7
D gene: .
CDR3 DNA: TGTGCCAGCAGCTTGTGGAGGGTGTACTCCTACGAGCAGTACTTC
CDR3 protein: CASSLWRVYSYEQYF

V gene: TRBV4-1
CDR3 length: 13
clone size: .
J gene: TRBJ2-5
D gene: .
CDR3 DNA: TGCGCCAGCAGCCAATTCGGCCAAGAGACCCAGTACTTC
CDR3 protein: CASSQFGQETQYF

V gene: TRBV2
CDR3 length: 17
clone size: .
J gene: TRBJ2-5
D gene: TRBD2
CDR3 DNA: TGTGCCAGCAAGCAGACTAGCGGGGGCGTCCATTTAGAGACCCAGTACTTC
CDR3 protein: CASKQTSGGVHLETQYF

V gene: TRBV28
CDR3 length: 15
clone size: once
J gene: TRBJ1-6
D gene: .
CDR3 DNA: TGTGCCAGCAGCTCGGGTCAGGGCCGGAATTCACCCCTCCACTTT
CDR3 protein: CASSSGQGRNSPLHF

V gene: TRBV2
CDR3 length: 14
clone size: .
J gene: TRBJ1-6
D gene: .
CDR3 DNA: TGTGCCAGCAGTGAACAGGGCAATAATTCACCCCTCCACTTT
CDR3 protein: CASSEQGNNSPLHF

V gene: TRBV7-9
CDR3 length: 15
clone size: .
J gene: TRBJ1-4
D gene: .
CDR3 DNA: TGTGCCAGCAGCTTATGGGTAAAAGGGAGTGAAAAACTGTTTTTT
CDR3 protein: CASSLWVKGSEKLFF

V gene: TRBV7-9
CDR3 length: 15
clone size: .
J gene: TRBJ1-2
D gene: .
CDR3 DNA: TGTGCCAGCAGCTCCCCGGTAAAGAGCTATGATGGCTACACCTTC
CDR3 protein: CASSSPVKSYDGYTF

V gene: TRBV3-1/TRBV3-2
CDR3 length: 15
clone size: .
J gene: TRBJ1-6
D gene: .
CDR3 DNA: TGTGCCAGCAGCCAAGGGAACAGAGTTGGTTCACCCCTCCACTTT
CDR3 protein: CASSQGNRVGSPLHF

V gene: TRBV4-2
CDR3 length: 14
clone size: .
J gene: TRBJ2-3
D gene: .
CDR3 DNA: TGTGCCAGCAGCCAAGATCAGGGCACAGATACGCAGTATTTT
CDR3 protein: CASSQDQGTDTQYF

V gene: TRBV9
CDR3 length: 13
clone size: .
J gene: TRBJ1-4
D gene: TRBD1
CDR3 DNA: TGTGCCCGACAGGGCGCAACTAATGAAAAACTGTTTTTT
CDR3 protein: CARQGATNEKLFF

V gene: TRBV6-1
CDR3 length: 16
clone size: .
J gene: TRBJ1-6
D gene: .
CDR3 DNA: TGTGCCAGCAGTGAAAGCCTGAGCTCCTATAATTCACCCCTCCACTTT
CDR3 protein: CASSESLSSYNSPLHF

V gene: TRBV5-1
CDR3 length: 18
clone size: .
J gene: TRBJ2-6
D gene: TRBD1
CDR3 DNA: TGCGCCAGCAGCTCCTACGGACAGGGGGGATCTGGGGCCAACGTCCTGACTTTC
CDR3 protein: CASSSYGQGGSGANVLTF

V gene: TRBV4-1
CDR3 length: 14
clone size: .
J gene: TRBJ2-5
D gene: .
CDR3 DNA: TGCGCCAGCAGCCAATCGTCTGAGAAAGAGACCCAGTACTTC
CDR3 protein: CASSQSSEKETQYF

V gene: TRBV15
CDR3 length: 15
clone size: few
J gene: TRBJ2-3
D gene: .
CDR3 DNA: TGTGCCACCAGCAGAGATAGTCAGGCCGGGAGTGCGCAGTATTTT
CDR3 protein: CATSRDSQAGSAQYF

V gene: TRBV20-1
CDR3 length: 13
clone size: .
J gene: TRBJ1-2
D gene: .
CDR3 DNA: TGCAGTGCTAGTCTAAACAGGGAAGAGGGCTACACCTTC
CDR3 protein: CSASLNREEGYTF

V gene: TRBV7-2
CDR3 length: 14
clone size: .
J gene: TRBJ2-2
D gene: .
CDR3 DNA: TGTGCCAGCAGCTTGTTAAGGGGAACCGGGGAGCTGTTTTTT
CDR3 protein: CASSLLRGTGELFF

V gene: TRBV9
CDR3 length: 16
clone size: .
J gene: TRBJ2-3
D gene: .
CDR3 DNA: TGTGCCAGCAGCGTAGGAGTCCTAGCGATGTTCGATACGCAGTATTTT
CDR3 protein: CASSVGVLAMFDTQYF

V gene: TRBV19
CDR3 length: 14
clone size: once
J gene: TRBJ1-3
D gene: .
CDR3 DNA: TGTGCCAGTAGGGACTTCTACTCTGGAAACACCATATATTTT
CDR3 protein: CASRDFYSGNTIYF

V gene: TRBV3-1/TRBV3-2
CDR3 length: 14
clone size: .
J gene: TRBJ1-6
D gene: .
CDR3 DNA: TGTGCCAGCAGCCACCAGGGGTTGAATTCACCCCTCCACTTT
CDR3 protein: CASSHQGLNSPLHF